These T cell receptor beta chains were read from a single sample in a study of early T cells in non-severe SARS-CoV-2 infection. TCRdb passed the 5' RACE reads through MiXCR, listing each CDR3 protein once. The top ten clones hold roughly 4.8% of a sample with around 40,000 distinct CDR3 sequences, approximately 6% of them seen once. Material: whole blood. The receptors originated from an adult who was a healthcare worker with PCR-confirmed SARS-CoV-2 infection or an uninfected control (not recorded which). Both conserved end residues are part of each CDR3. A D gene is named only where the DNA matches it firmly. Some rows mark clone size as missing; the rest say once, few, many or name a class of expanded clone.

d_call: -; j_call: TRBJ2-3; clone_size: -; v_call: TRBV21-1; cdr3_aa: CASSIQPWGTDTQYF
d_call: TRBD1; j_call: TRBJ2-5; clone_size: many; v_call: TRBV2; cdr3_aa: CASKEGQQETQYF
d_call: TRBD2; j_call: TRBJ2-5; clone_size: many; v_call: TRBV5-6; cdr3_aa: CASSPGGLAGVQETQYF
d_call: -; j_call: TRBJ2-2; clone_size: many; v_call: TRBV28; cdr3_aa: CASRQANTGELFF
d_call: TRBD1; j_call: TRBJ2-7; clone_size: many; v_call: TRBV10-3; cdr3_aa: CAIRTGSEQYF
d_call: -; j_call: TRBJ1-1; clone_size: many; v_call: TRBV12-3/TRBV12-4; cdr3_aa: CASSLTGQGQAFF
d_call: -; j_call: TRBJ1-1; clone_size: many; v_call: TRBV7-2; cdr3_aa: CASSSQGRTEAFF
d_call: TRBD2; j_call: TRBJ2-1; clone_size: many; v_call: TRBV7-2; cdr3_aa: CASSLYTSGYNEQFF
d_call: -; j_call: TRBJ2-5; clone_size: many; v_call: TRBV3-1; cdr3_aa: CASSPRLTQETQYF
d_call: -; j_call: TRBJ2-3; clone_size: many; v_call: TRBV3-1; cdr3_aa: CASSHLGAEADTQYF
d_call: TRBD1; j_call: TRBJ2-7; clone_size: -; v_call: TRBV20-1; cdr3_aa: CSARGTGPPGQYF
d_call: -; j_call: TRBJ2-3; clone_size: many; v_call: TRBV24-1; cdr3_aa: CATTEGGPTDTQYF
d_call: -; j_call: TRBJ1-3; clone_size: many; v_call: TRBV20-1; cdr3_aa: CSASTSSGNTIYF
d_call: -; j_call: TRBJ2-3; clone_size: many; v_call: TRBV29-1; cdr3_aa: CSVELWDMGTDTQYF
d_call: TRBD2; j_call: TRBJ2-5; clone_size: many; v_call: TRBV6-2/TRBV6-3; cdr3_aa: CASSYGTSLAGVVGTQYF
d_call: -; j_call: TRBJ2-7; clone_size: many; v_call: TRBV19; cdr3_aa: CASSMRGPGAKGYEQYF
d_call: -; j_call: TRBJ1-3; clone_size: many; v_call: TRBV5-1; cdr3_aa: CASSEYGSGNTIYF
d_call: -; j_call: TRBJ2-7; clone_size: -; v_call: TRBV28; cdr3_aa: CASSPPDSMTYEQYF
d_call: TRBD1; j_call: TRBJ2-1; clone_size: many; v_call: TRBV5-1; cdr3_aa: CASSSRDRGNLYNEQFF
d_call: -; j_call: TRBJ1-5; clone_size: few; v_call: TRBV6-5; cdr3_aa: CASSSRQRNQPQHF
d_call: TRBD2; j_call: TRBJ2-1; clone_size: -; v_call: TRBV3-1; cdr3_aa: CASSQEGSGSIEQFF
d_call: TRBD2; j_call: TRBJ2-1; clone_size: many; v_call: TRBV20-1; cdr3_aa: CSAGEYGTSGRRSYNEQFF
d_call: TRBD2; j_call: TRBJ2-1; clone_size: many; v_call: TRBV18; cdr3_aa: CASSLGTSETTQGFNEQFF
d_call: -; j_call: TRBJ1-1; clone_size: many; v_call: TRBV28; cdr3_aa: CASKRAGMNTEAFF
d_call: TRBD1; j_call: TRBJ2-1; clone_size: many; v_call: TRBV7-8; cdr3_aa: CASSSRGPWEQFF
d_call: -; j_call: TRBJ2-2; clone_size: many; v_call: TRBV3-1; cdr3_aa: CASSQARTNTGELFF
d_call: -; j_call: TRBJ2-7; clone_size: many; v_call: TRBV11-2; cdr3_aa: CASSLVVRGSGGEQYF
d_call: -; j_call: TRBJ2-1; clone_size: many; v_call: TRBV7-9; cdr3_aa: CASSLRDWQFF
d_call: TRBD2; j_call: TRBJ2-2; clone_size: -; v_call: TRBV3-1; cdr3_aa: CASSPTSGDIANTGELFF
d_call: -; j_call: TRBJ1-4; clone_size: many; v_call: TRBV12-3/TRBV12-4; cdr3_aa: CASSTVRKEKLFF
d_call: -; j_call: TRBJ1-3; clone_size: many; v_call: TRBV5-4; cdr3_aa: CASSLEPASGNTIYF
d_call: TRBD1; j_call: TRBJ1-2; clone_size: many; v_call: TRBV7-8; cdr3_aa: CASSEGTAHYGYTF
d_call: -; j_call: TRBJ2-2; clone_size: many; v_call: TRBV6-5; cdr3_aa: CASSYDTGELFF
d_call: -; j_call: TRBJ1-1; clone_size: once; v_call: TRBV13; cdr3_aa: CASTPKGVNTEAFF
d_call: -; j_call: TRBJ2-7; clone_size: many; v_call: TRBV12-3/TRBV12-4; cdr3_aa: CASSSGTSGEQYF
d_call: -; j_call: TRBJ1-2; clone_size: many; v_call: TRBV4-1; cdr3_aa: CASSQEAQENYGYTF
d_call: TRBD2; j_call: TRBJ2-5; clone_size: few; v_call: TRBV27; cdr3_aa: CASSPLAGEMETQYF
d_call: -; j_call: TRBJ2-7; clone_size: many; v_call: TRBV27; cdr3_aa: CASSLPGDGYEQYF
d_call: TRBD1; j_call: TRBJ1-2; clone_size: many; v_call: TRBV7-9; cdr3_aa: CASSRGTDRSGYTF
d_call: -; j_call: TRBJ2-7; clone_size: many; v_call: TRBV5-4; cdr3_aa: CASSLGTGQYLYEQYF
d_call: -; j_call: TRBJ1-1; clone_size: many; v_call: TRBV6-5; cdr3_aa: CASSSPHTGNTEAFF
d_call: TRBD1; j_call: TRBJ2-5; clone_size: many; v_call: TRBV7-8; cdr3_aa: CASSSRTGRETQYF
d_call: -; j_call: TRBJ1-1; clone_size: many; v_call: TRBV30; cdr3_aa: CAWMPGGVNTEAFF
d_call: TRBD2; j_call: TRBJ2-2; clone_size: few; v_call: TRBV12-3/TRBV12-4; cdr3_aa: CASSYSGISAGELFF
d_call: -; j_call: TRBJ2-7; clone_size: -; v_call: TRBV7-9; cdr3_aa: CASSYSRSSYEQYF
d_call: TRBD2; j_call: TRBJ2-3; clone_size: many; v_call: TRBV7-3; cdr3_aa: CASSPSSGRGDTQYF
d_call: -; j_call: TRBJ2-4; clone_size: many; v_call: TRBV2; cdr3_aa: CASTLMRGNIQYF
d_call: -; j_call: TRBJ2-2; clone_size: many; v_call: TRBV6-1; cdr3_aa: CASTRGTTGELFF
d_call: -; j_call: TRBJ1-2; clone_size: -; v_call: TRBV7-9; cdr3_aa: CASIPQGANYGYTF
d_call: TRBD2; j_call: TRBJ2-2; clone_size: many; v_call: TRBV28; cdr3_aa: CASSSPSAGGAGELFF
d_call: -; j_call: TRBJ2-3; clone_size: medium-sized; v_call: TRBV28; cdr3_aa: CASRPGVTDTQYF
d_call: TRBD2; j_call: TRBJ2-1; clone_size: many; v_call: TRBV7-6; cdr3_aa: CASSLVWKQGRAGGVNEQFF
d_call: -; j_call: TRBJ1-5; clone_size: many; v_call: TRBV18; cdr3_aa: CASSPKDYYQPQHF
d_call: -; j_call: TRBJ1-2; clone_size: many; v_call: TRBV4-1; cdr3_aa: CASSQDGGTGGYTF
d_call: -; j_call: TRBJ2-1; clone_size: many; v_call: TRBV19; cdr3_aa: CASSINREYNEQFF
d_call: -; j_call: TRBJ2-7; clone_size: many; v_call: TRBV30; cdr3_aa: CAWSSNRGYEQYF
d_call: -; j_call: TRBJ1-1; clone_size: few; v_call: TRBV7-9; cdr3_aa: CASSLDPQSAFF
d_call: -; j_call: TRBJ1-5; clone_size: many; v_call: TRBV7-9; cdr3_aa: CASSLESDSNQPQHF
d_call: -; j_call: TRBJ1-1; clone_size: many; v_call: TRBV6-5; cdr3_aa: CATYRVWNTEAFF